This T cell receptor (beta chain) originates from a study of T cell clonality in common variable immunodeficiency. Using immunoSEQ multiplex PCR, the repertoire was profiled, and TCRdb retains in-frame clones only, with some absent. The sample is made up of about 32,000 clones, none counted only once. Study outcomes and limitations: Links between repertoire features and CVID complications were heterogeneity-limited.

The germline V gene encodes CDR1 SQVTM and CDR2 ANQGSEA. CDR3 length: 12 residues. With V trimmed by 4 bases and J by 3 bases, 2 bases remained unmatched. In its sample, this clone was seen many times. Its specificity is not known. The CDR3 extends 3 residues past the end of the read, so its final part is completed from the germline J gene. V usage is TRBV29-1 and J usage is TRBJ1-1; 7 bases are a match to TRBD1. The sequenced material came from peripheral blood mononuclear cells. The receptor's source is a person aged 18 to 75 in good health. CDR3 DNA (partial): TGCAGCGTTGCTCAGGGGGACACTGAA. Residues: CSVAQGDTE. The whole CDR3 reads CSVAQGDTEAFF.